Listed below are T cell receptor beta chains from one sample, sequenced in a study of blood T cell repertoires in COVID-19. Sequencing was performed with immunoSEQ multiplex PCR; in TCRdb, only in-frame clones are kept and a portion is missing. This sample carries tens of thousands of clones, 80% to 90% of them seen once, and the ten largest clones take roughly 5.3%. Sequencing was carried out using peripheral blood. Source of these receptors: a man aged 50 or older with active COVID-19. CDR3s include the opening cysteine and the closing phenylalanine or tryptophan.

v_call cdr3_aa
TRBV7-2 CASSFDSRNNQPQHF
TRBV7-8 CASSLSRDSLPLEQYF
TRBV7-6 CASRFEGTGELFF
TRBV7-2 CASSLAGTGGVSYEQYF
TRBV7-3 CASSTDGSYNSPLHF
TRBV7-8 CASSLVQGSTEAFF
TRBV7-2 CASSPDGTRTYEQYF
TRBV7-2 CASSQTSGGGLTEFF
TRBV6-2/TRBV6-3 CASSKRELEETQYF
TRBV28 CASSLPGDIQYF
TRBV5-1 CASRLTGTSGTYLYF
TRBV28 CASSLSLARYF
TRBV5-1 CASSMLVGGHGYTF
TRBV4-3 CASSLRQGHYNEQFF